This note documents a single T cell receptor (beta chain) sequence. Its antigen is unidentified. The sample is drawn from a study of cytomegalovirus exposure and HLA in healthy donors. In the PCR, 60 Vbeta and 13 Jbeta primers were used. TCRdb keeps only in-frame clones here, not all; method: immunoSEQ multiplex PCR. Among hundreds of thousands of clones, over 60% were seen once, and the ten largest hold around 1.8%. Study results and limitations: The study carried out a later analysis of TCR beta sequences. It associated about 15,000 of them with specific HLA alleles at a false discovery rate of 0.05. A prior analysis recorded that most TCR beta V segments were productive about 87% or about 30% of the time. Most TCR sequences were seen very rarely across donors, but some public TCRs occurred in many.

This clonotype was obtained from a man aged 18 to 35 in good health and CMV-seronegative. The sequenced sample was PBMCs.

The CDR3 here is CSVELLAGGHNEQFF. DNA of the CDR3: TGCAGCGTTGAATTGCTAGCGGGAGGCCACAATGAGCAGTTCTTC. V usage is TRBV29-1 and J usage is TRBJ2-1; 11 nucleotides align to TRBD2. CDR1 is SQVTM and CDR2 is ANQGSEA in the germline V gene. V lost 2 bases and J lost 5; bases outside the gene matches: 5. This CDR3 spans 15 amino acids.